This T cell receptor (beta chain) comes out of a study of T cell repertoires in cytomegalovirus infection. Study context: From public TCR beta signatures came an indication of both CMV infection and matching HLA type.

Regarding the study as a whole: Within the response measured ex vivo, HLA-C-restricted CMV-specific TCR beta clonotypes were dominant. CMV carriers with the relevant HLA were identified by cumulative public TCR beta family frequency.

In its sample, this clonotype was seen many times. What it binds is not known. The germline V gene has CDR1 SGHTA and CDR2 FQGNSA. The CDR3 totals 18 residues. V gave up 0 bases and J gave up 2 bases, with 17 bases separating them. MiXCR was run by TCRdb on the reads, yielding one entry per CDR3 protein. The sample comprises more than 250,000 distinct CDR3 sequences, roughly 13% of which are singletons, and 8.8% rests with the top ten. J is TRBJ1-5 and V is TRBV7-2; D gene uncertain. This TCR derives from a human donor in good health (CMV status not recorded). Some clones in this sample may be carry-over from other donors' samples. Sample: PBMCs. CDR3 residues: CASSLAGMLGGGNQPQHF. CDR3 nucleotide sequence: TGTGCCAGCAGCTTAGCGGGAATGTTGGGCGGCGGCAATCAGCCCCAGCATTTT.